There are a few counts of the clone carrying this TCR beta chain. Germline values: CDR1 MNHNS, CDR2 SASEGT. The length of the CDR3 is 18 residues. The trim removed 6 bases at V and 5 bases at J, leaving 18 bases unmatched. It was with unique molecular identifiers that the TCRbeta library was prepared. TCRdb redid the calling of the PCR reads with MiXCR, one entry per CDR3 protein. The table has some 500,000 distinct CDR3 sequences, less than 35% seen once. The entry originates in a study of T-cell reconstitution after alpha-beta-depleted transplantation in children. The sequence derives from a human donor who donated a stem cell graft to a child with aplastic anemia. This chain links TRBV6-1 with TRBJ2-3; 9 nucleotides match TRBD1. The material sequenced was PBMCs from the stem cell graft donor, taken from the stem cell graft. This chain's CDR3 is CASRGGWTGVRPGDTQYF. The CDR3 region has the DNA TGTGCCAGCAGGGGTGGCTGGACAGGGGTGAGGCCGGGAGATACGCAGTATTTT.